Presented here are 21 T cell receptor beta chains from one specimen sequenced in a study of cytomegalovirus exposure and HLA in healthy donors (dated by TCRdb to the late 2010s). The method was the immunoSEQ multiplex PCR assay. This is the immuneACCESS table as TCRdb keeps it, with only in-frame sequences that have V and J called. A part of the clones is gone; compared with another copy, unresolved V genes explain less than half, and the rest is unexplained. The sample table lists approximately 150,000 clones, around 86% of them with a count of one. The leading ten clones occupy 2% to 3% of the sample. The sample consisted of PBMCs. The receptors stem from a man aged 18 to 29 in good health and CMV-seropositive.

The chain carries TRBV25-1 and TRBJ1-4; D gene unclear. Trimming left V 1 base short and J 3 bases short, with 15 bases between. The CDR3 extends over 17 amino acids. The V gene's germline CDR1 is MGHDK and CDR2 SYGVNS. This chain's CDR3 is CASSEWRVGRPNEKLFF. Written as DNA, the CDR3 is TGTGCCAGCAGTGAATGGAGGGTGGGTCGACCTAATGAAAAACTGTTTTTT. Supplemented by reference TRBV25-1 and TRBJ1-4, the full variable domain reads EADIYQTPRYLVIGTGKKITLECSQTMGHDKMYWYQQDPGMELHLIHYSYGVNSTEKGDLSSESTVSRIRTEHFPLTLESARPSHTSQYLCASSEWRVGRPNEKLFFGSGTQLSVL.

V is TRBV6-1 and J is TRBJ1-2, with 7 positions matching TRBD1. With 3 bases clipped from V and 2 bases from J, the junction kept 6 bases outside the gene matches. In germline, CDR1 is MNHNS, CDR2 SASEGT. CDR3 length equals 15 residues. CDR3 residues: CASSEFGTENYGYTF. CDR3 DNA: TGTGCCAGCAGTGAGTTCGGGACAGAGAACTATGGCTACACCTTC.

The chain couples TRBV6-1 to TRBJ2-7, with no clear D. With 1 base removed from V and 5 bases from J, the gap between germline ends came to 9 bases. Germline assignment: CDR1 MNHNS and CDR2 SASEGT. The CDR3 runs to 13 residues. The CDR3 coding sequence is TGTGCCAGCAGTGAAGGGCGAGGCCACGAGCAGTACTTC. Protein sequence: CASSEGRGHEQYF.

The chain uses TRBV28 and TRBJ1-1; D gene unclear. The CDR3 spans 19 residues. Trimming shortened V by 2 bases and J by 0 bases, and 22 bases separated the two germline ends. Germline V gene sequence: CDR1 MDHEN, CDR2 SYDVKM. The CDR3 bases are TGTGCCAGCAGTTTAGGGTACAGTGGCAGGTCGAGTCTGAACACTGAAGCTTTCTTT. It specifies CASSLGYSGRSSLNTEAFF. The whole variable domain, filled in from reference TRBV28 and TRBJ1-1, reads DVKVTQSSRYLVKRTGEKVFLECVQDMDHENMFWYRQDPGLGLRLIYFSYDVKMKEKGDIPEGYSVSREKKERFSLILESASTNQTSMYLCASSLGYSGRSSLNTEAFFGQGTRLTVV.

This chain links TRBV21-1 with TRBJ2-7; the tabulated D call, TRBD2, remains unverified against the DNA. TRBV21-1 is tagged as a pseudogene. CDR3 length: 14 amino acids. The CDR3: CASSKQRGGYEQYF. The CDR3 bases are TGTGCCAGCAGCAAACAGCGGGGGGGGTACGAGCAGTACTTC.

As DNA, the CDR3 is TGCAGCGTTGGTGGGACAGGGGGCGTCAACGAGCAGTACTTC. This encodes CSVGGTGGVNEQYF. The gene calls are TRBV29-1 and TRBJ2-7; 12 bases map to TRBD1. J was trimmed by 5 bases and V by 4 bases; bases with no gene match: 6. Germline V gene lookup returns CDR1 SQVTM and CDR2 ANQGSEA. CDR3 size: 14 residues.

This clone has only one observation. The rearrangement links TRBV7-8 to TRBJ1-1; D unresolved. Germline V gene sequence: CDR1 SGHVS, CDR2 FQNEAQ. V lost 5 bases to trimming and J lost 6 bases, with 13 bases between them. This CDR3 region has 13 residues. Here the CDR3 reads CASSPPGGPEAFF. The CDR3 DNA follows: TGTGCCAGCAGCCCCCCAGGTGGGCCTGAAGCTTTCTTT.

The chain links TRBV18 to TRBJ2-3; a weak D match, TRBD2 (6 bases). The V and J ends lost 6 bases and 8 bases respectively, with 24 bases between them. Germline V gene data show CDR1 as KGHSH and CDR2 as LQKENI. The CDR3 loop spans 16 amino acids. The CDR3 nucleotides read TGTGCCAGCTCTGACCCCGGGACTGACGTATTTGGTACGCAGTATTTT. Translating gives CASSDPGTDVFGTQYF.

V gene TRBV5-1 combines with J gene TRBJ2-3, with 11 bases matching TRBD2. This CDR3 has 17 residues. V was pared by 4 bases and J by 0 bases, with 7 bases of the junction left unmatched. The germline CDR1 and CDR2 sequences are SGHRS and YFSETQ. For the CDR3, the DNA is TGCGCCAGCAGCGGCGGGACTAGCGGCCATAGCACAGATACGCAGTATTTT. It is translated as CASSGGTSGHSTDTQYF.

The chain couples TRBV4-1 to TRBJ1-2, with D possibly matching TRBD1 (5 bases). The CDR3 covers 16 residues. The V gene lost 2 bases and the J gene lost 4 bases, with 17 bases spanning the gap. Germline CDR1 is MGHRA and CDR2 is YSYEKL. The chain's CDR3 is CASSQSPAGYGYGYTF. DNA for the CDR3: TGCGCCAGCAGCCAATCGCCGGCAGGGTATGGCTATGGCTACACCTTC.

This clone was seen just once. The chain recombines TRBV7-8 with TRBJ2-2; no definite D call. V was clipped by 4 bases and J by 0 bases, with 15 bases between them. CDR3 length: 17 residues. The germline CDR1 and CDR2 sequences are SGHVS and FQNEAQ. The CDR3 DNA sequence: TGTGCCAGCAGCTCCTACTTGACTGATTCGAACACCGGGGAGCTGTTTTTT. As protein: CASSSYLTDSNTGELFF.

V is TRBV19 and J is TRBJ2-7; TRBD2 matches at 11 bases. CDR3 length equals 14 residues. Germline V gene sequence: CDR1 LNHDA, CDR2 SQIVND (reference sequence). V lost 4 bases, J lost 3 bases, and 2 bases stayed unmatched. CDR3 residues: CASSRGTSGYEQYF. The CDR3 nucleotides read TGTGCCAGTAGTAGAGGGACTAGCGGCTACGAGCAGTACTTC. The variable domain in full, with the rest retrieved from reference TRBV19 and TRBJ2-7, is DGGITQSPKYLFRKEGQNVTLSCEQNLNHDAMYWYRQDPGQGLRLIYYSQIVNDFQKGDIAEGYSVSREKKESFPLTVTSAQKNPTAFYLCASSRGTSGYEQYFGPGTRLTVT.

The rearrangement joins TRBV5-4 to TRBJ1-2, with D unresolved. There are 17 residues in the CDR3. Trimming cost V 0 bases and J 0 bases, with 15 bases left between them. Germline CDR1 and CDR2: SGHNT and YYREEE (reference sequence). CDR3 protein: CASSLALGGKPNYGYTF. The CDR3 nucleotides read TGTGCCAGCAGCTTGGCGTTAGGAGGGAAACCTAACTATGGCTACACCTTC.

This sequence joins TRBV7-9 and TRBJ1-2, with a possible D match to TRBD1 (5 bases). The CDR3 covers 16 residues. V was pared by 3 bases and J by 3 bases, with 17 bases between. Germline V lookup: CDR1 SEHNR, CDR2 FQNEAQ (reference sequence). The CDR3 loop is CASSLGTTTGDYGYTF. In DNA, the CDR3 is TGTGCCAGCAGCTTGGGGACTACCACTGGGGACTATGGCTACACCTTC.

The chain recombines TRBV6-5 with TRBJ2-2; D is undetermined. Trimming left V 10 bases short and J 0 bases short, with 12 bases between. This CDR3 spans 14 amino acids. CDR1 and CDR2 from the germline V gene are MNHEY and SVGAGI. CDR3 amino acids: CATHPGSNTGELFF. CDR3 coding DNA: TGTGCCACTCACCCCGGGTCGAACACCGGGGAGCTGTTTTTT.

The table lists this clone with a few counts. The rearrangement links TRBV9 to TRBJ2-2, with 8 bases aligning to TRBD1. The germline CDR1 and CDR2 sequences are SGDLS and YYNGEE. The CDR3 covers 15 residues. V lost 0 bases to trimming and J lost 5 bases; unmatched junction nucleotides: 3. The CDR3 bases are TGTGCCAGCAGCGTAGGGACAGGGAGAACCGGGGAGCTGTTTTTT. Protein sequence: CASSVGTGRTGELFF. Variable domain in full (rest from reference TRBV9 and TRBJ2-2): DSGVTQTPKHLITATGQRVTLRCSPRSGDLSVYWYQQSLDQGLQFLIQYYNGEERAKGNILERFSAQQFPDLHSELNLSSLELGDSALYFCASSVGTGRTGELFFGEGSRLTVL.

The chain has TRBV9 and TRBJ1-2; TRBD1 might be the D (5 bases). Germline V gene data show CDR1 as SGDLS and CDR2 as YYNGEE. The length of the CDR3 is 14 residues. V lost 1 base to trimming and J lost 8 bases, with 15 bases between them. In DNA form, the CDR3 reads TGTGCCAGCAGCGTATCCCAGGGTGGGGAAGGCTACACCTTC. Protein: CASSVSQGGEGYTF.

The genes are TRBV7-2 and TRBJ2-4; TRBD2 is a possible D gene (5 bases). This CDR3 comprises 14 residues. Germline CDR1 reads SGHTA; CDR2 reads FQGNSA. Trimming cost V 1 base and J 8 bases, with 12 bases left between them. Here the CDR3 reads CASSLGLATDIQYF. The DNA for the CDR3 is TGTGCCAGCAGCTTAGGGCTAGCTACCGACATTCAGTACTTC. The full variable domain, with the rest looked up from reference TRBV7-2 and TRBJ2-4, is GAGVSQSPSNKVTEKGKDVELRCDPISGHTALYWYRQSLGQGLEFLIYFQGNSAPDKSGLPSDRFSAERTGGSVSTLTIQRTQQEDSAVYLCASSLGLATDIQYFGAGTRLSVL.

This clone has just a few counts. CDR3 region: CASSVLTGESGQPQHF. CDR3 DNA sequence: TGTGCCAGCAGTGTCCTAACAGGGGAGTCAGGTCAGCCCCAGCATTTT. The chain uses TRBV6-1 and TRBJ1-5; 7 bases line up with TRBD1. V shed 4 bases and J 6 bases; nucleotides not matched to a gene: 12. The CDR3 has 16 residues. The germline CDR1 and CDR2 sequences are MNHNS and SASEGT.

The gene calls are TRBV15 and TRBJ1-1; 9 bases match TRBD1. The germline V gene has CDR1 LNHNV and CDR2 YYDKDF (reference sequence). The CDR3 covers 15 residues. The V segment lost 5 bases and the J segment 1 base; nucleotides outside the gene matches: 5. The CDR3 here is CATSGPGQGNTEAFF. The CDR3 nucleotides read TGTGCCACCAGCGGACCGGGACAGGGGAACACTGAAGCTTTCTTT.

This sequence joins TRBV27 and TRBJ2-5, with 9 bases lining up with TRBD2. This CDR3 region has 14 residues. The J segment lost 4 bases and the V segment lost 6 bases, leaving 6 bases of the junction unmatched. Germline V CDR1 and CDR2: MNHEY, SMNVEV (reference sequence). CDR3 sequence (DNA): TGTGCCAGCAGCCCCACGACTAGCGGAGAGACCCAGTACTTC. Translated: CASSPTTSGETQYF.